The present T cell receptor (beta chain) was sequenced within a study of T cell repertoires in cytomegalovirus infection. About the research overall: Carrying CMV and the relevant HLA type showed in public TCR beta signatures.

In TCRdb, the reads were re-called with MiXCR into one record per CDR3 protein. The sample shows fewer than 350,000 distinct CDR3 sequences, 17% of them seen only once. The CDR3 runs 13 residues. Trimming cost V 4 bases and J 3 bases, with 9 bases left between them. As for this clonotype: Its specificity is unknown.

Whole-study findings and limits: CMV-specific HLA-C-restricted TCR beta clonotypes dominated the ex vivo response.

This clonotype was obtained from a human donor in good health (CMV status not recorded). Some clones in this sample may be carry-over from other donors' samples. The material sequenced was PBMCs. The rearrangement links TRBV12-3 or TRBV12-4 to TRBJ1-2; weak D call: TRBD1 (5 bases). CDR3: CASSWAGDYGYTF. CDR3 in DNA: TGTGCCAGCAGTTGGGCGGGGGACTATGGCTACACCTTC.